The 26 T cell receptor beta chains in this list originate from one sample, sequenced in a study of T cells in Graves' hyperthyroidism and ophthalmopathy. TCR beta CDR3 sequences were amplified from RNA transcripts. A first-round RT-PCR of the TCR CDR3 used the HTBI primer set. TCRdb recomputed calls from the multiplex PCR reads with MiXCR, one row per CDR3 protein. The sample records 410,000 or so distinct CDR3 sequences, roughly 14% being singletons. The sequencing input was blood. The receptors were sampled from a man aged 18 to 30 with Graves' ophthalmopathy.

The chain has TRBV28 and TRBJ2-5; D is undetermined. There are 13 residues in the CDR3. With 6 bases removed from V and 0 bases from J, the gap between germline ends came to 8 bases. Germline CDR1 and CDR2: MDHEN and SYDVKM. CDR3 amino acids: CASREPHQETQYF. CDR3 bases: TGTGCCAGCAGGGAACCCCACCAAGAGACCCAGTACTTC.

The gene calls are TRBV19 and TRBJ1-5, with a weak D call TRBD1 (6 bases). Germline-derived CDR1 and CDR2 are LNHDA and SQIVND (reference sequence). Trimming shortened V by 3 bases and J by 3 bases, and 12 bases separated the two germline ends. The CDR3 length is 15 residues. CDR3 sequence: CASSIWAGDNQPQHF. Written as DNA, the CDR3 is TGTGCCAGTAGTATCTGGGCAGGGGACAATCAGCCCCAGCATTTT.

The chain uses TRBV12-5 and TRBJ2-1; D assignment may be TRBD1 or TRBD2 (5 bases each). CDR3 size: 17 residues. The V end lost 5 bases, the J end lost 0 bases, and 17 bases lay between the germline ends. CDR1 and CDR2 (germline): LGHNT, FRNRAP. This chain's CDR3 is CASGPPGTRSSYNEQFF. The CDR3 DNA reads TGTGCTAGTGGTCCCCCCGGGACCCGAAGCTCCTACAATGAGCAGTTCTTC.

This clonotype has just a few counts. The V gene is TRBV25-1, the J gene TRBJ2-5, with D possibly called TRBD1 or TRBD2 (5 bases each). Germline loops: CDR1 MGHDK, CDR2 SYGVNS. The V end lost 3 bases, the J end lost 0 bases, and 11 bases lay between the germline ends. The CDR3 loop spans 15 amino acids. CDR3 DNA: TGTGCCAGCAGTGAGGGACGGTGGAACCAAGAGACCCAGTACTTC. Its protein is CASSEGRWNQETQYF.

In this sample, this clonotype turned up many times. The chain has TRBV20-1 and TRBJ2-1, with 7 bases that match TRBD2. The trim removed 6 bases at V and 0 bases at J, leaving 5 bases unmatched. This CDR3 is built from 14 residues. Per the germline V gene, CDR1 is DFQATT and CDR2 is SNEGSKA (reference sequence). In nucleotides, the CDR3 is TGCAGTGCCACCCGGGACTACTCCTACAATGAGCAGTTCTTC. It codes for CSATRDYSYNEQFF.

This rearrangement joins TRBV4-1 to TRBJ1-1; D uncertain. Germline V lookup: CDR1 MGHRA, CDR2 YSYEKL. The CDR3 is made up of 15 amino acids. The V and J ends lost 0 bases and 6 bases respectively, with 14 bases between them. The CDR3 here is CASSQERGIEAEAFF. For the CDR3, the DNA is TGCGCCAGCAGCCAAGAGAGAGGCATCGAGGCTGAAGCTTTCTTT.

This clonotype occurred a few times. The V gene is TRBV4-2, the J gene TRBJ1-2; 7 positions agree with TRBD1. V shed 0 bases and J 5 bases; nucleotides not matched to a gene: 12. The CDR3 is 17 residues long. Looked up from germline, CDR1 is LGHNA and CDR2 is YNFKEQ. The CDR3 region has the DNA TGTGCCAGCAGCCAAGACTACGGACAGGTGGAGGGGTATGGCTACACCTTC. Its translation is CASSQDYGQVEGYGYTF.

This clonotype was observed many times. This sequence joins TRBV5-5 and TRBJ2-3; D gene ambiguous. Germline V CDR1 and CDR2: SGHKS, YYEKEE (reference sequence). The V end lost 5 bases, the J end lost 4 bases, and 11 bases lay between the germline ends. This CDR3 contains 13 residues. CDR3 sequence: CASRREDADTQYF. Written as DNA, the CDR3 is TGTGCCAGCAGAAGGGAAGACGCAGATACGCAGTATTTT.

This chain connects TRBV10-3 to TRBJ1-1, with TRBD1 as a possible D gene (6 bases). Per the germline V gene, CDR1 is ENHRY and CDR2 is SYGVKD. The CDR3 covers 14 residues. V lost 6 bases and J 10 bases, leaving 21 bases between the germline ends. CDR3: CAIRLQGSSNGAFF. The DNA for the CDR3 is TGTGCCATCAGACTACAGGGCAGCTCGAACGGAGCTTTCTTT.

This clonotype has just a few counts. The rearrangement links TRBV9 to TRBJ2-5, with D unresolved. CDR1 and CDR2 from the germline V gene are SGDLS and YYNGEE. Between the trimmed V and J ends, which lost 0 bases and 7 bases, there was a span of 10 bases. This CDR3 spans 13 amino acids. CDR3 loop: CASSVGSFGTQYF. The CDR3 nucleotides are TGTGCCAGCAGCGTAGGTAGCTTTGGGACCCAGTACTTC.

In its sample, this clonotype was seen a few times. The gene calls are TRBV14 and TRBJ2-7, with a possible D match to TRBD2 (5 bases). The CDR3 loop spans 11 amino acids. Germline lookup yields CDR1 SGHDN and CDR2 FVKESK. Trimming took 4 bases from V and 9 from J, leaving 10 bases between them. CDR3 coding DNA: TGTGCCAGCAGCCTGCTGGGAGTGCAGTACTTC. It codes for CASSLLGVQYF. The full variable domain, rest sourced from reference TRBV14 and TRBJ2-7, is EAGVTQFPSHSVIEKGQTVTLRCDPISGHDNLYWYRRVMGKEIKFLLHFVKESKQDESGMPNNRFLAERTGGTYSTLKVQPAELEDSGVYFCASSLLGVQYFGPGTRLTVT.

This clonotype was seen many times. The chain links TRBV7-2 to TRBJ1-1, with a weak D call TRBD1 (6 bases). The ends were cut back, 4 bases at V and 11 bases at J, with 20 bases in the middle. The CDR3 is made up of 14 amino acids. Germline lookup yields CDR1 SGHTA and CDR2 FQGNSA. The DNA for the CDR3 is TGTGCCAGCAGCTCTCAACAGGGTAGGGGAAACGCTTTCTTT. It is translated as CASSSQQGRGNAFF.

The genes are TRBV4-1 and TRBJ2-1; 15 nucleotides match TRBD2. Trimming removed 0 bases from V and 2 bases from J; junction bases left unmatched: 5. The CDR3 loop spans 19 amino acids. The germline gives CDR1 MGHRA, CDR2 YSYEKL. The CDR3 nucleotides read TGCGCCAGCAGCCAAGACCCGGGACTAGCGGGAGGCCCCTACAATGAGCAGTTCTTC. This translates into CASSQDPGLAGGPYNEQFF.

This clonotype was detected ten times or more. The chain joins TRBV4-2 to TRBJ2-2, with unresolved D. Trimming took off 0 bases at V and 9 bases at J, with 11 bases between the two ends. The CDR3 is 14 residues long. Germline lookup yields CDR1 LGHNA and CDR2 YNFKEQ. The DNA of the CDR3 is TGTGCCAGCAGCCAAGAATTTGAAAGAAGGGAGCTGTTTTTT. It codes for CASSQEFERRELFF.

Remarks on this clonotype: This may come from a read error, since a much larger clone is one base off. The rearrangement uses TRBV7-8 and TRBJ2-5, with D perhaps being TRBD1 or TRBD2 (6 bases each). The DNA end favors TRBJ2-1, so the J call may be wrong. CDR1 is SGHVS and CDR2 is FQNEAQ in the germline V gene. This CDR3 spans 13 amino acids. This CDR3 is CASNPGAGETQFF. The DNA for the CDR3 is TGTGCCAGCAATCCGGGGGCAGGGGAGACCCAGTTCTTC.

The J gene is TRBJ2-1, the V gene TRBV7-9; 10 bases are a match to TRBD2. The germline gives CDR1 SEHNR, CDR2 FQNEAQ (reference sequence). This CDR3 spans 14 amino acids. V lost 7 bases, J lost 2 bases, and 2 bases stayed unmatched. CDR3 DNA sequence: TGTGCCAGCAAAGCGGGAGGGACCTACAATGAGCAGTTCTTC. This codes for CASKAGGTYNEQFF. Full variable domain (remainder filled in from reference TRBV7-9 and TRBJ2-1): DTGVSQNPRHKITKRGQNVTFRCDPISEHNRLYWYRQTLGQGPEFLTYFQNEAQLEKSRLLSDRFSAERPKGSFSTLEIQRTEQGDSAMYLCASKAGGTYNEQFFGPGTRLTVL.

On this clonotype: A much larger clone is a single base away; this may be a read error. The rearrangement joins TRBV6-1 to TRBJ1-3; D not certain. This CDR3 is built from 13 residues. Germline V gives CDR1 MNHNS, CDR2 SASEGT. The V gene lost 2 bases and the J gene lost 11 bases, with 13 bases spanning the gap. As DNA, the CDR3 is TGTGCCAGCAGTGAAACTTTGAAGAACTCCATATATTTT. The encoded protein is CASSETLKNSIYF.

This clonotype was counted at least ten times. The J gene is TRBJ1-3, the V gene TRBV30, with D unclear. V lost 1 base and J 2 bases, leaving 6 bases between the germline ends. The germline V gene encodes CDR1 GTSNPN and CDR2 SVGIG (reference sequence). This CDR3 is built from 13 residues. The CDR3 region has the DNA TGTGCCTGGAGTGGGTCCCCTGGAAACACCATATATTTT. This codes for CAWSGSPGNTIYF.

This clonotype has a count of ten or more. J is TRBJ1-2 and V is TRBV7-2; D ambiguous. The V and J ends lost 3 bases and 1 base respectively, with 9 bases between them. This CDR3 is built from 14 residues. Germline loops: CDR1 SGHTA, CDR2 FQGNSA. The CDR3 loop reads CASSFTLVNYGYTF. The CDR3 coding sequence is TGTGCCAGCAGCTTTACCCTGGTTAACTATGGCTACACCTTC.

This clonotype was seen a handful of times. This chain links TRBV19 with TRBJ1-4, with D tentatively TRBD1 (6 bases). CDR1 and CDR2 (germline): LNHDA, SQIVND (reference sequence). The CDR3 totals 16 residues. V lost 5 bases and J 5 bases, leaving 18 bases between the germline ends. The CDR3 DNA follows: TGTGCCAGTAGTTCGCGGGGACAACCCGAGAATGAAAAACTGTTTTTT. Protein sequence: CASSSRGQPENEKLFF.

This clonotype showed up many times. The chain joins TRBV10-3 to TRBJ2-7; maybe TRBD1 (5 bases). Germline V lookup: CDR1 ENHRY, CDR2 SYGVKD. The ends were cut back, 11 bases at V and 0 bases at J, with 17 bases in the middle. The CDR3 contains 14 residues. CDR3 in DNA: TGTGCCTCCAGGGCAGAGCTCATCTCCTACGAGCAGTACTTC. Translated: CASRAELISYEQYF.

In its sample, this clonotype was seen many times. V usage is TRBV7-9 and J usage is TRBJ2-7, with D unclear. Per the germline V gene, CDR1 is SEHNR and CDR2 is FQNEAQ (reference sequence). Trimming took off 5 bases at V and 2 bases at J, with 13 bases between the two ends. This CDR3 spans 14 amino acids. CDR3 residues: CASSPPSGPYEQYF. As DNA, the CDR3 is TGTGCCAGCAGCCCCCCATCCGGTCCCTACGAGCAGTACTTC.

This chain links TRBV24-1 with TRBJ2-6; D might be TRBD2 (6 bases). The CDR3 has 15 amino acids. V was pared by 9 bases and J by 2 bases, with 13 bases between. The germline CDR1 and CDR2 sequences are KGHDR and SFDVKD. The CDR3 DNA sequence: TGTGCCACCCCCCGGGGCGGGGCTGGGGCCAACGTCCTGACTTTC. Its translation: CATPRGGAGANVLTF.

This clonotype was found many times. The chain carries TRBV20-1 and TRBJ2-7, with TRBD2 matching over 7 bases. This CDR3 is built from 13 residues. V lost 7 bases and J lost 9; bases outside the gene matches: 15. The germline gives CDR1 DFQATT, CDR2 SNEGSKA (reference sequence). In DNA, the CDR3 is TGCAGTGTCACGGCGGGGGTCCTACGAGGGCAGTACTTC. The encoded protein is CSVTAGVLRGQYF.

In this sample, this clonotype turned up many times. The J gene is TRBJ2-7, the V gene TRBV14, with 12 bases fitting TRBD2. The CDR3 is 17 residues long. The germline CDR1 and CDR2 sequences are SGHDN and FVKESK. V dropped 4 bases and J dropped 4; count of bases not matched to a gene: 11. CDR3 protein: CASSPRGTSGSAYEQYF. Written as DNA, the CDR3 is TGTGCCAGCAGCCCCCGCGGGACTAGCGGGTCCGCATACGAGCAGTACTTC.

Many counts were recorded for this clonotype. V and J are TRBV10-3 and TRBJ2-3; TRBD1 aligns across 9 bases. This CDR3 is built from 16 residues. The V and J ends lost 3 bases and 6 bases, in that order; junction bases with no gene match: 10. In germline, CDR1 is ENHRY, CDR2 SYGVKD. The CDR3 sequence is CAISESGTGKSDTQYF. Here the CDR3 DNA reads TGTGCCATCAGTGAATCCGGGACAGGGAAGAGTGATACGCAGTATTTT.